This T cell receptor (beta chain) comes out of a study of shared clonotypes between healthy human individuals. The wider study: The donors, a couple of women and three men, were aged 18 to 49.

In germline, CDR1 is SGHTA, CDR2 FQGTGA. The CDR3 has 14 residues. With 6 bases clipped from V and 8 bases from J, the junction kept 10 bases outside the gene matches. Samples left unsorted employed about 100 million PBMCs for genomic DNA. Across several immunoSEQ plates, the genomic DNA of each subset was split evenly. Unsorted PBMC samples were amplified in replicate PCRs containing 250 to 350 ng DNA, roughly 33,000 T cell genomes. The protocol was immunoSEQ multiplex PCR, while the TCRdb copy is restricted to in-frame clones and leaves out a portion. Of 450,000 to 500,000 clones listed, 75% to 85% are singletons.

The TCR sequence derives from a woman aged 40 to 50 in good health. Some clones in this sample may be carry-over from other donors' samples. The V gene is TRBV7-3, the J gene TRBJ2-1; 7 bases map to TRBD1. Material: PBMCs. As DNA, the CDR3 is TGTGCCAGCAGGCGACAGGGTCTAGTAGATGAGCAGTTCTTC. Translation gives CASRRQGLVDEQFF.